This T cell receptor (beta chain) came from a study of CD8 T cells in ankylosing spondylitis (dated by TCRdb to the late 2010s). General notes on the study: The study profiled T cell receptor beta repertoires in healthy donors and ankylosing spondylitis patients to find disease-linked TCR variants. The whole study cohort included 108 healthy donors and around 25 ankylosing spondylitis patients. Peripheral blood was sampled, and synovial fluid was also collected from ankylosing spondylitis patients.

This clonotype was seen repeatedly, ten times or more. Its antigen is still unknown. Base quality data are lacking; no much larger clone is found one base away. The CDR3 measures 17 amino acids from cysteine to phenylalanine. Only CDR3 DNA remains: 51 bases, in frame from the first base. Trimmed from V: 5 bases; trimmed from J: 5 bases; junction bases lacking a gene match: 15. TCRdb records Illumina HiSeq 2500 as the sequencer. Quantitative 5'-RACE with molecular barcodes was the method used to prepare the TCR beta libraries. In the authors' own workflow: Disease-linked TCR variants were identified with a new computational method built on a probabilistic model of VDJ rearrangement. TCRdb reprocessed the public reads (quality trimming at Q25 with fastp, clone calling with MiXCR) and kept in-frame beta chains. A single entry per CDR3 protein holds the most common genes and DNA from its merged rows. The V and J calls were not made by the authors but by TCRdb's processing. Here the sample has approximately 300,000 distinct CDR3 sequences; less than 9.5% occur a single time. Approximately 15% of the sample belongs to the ten largest clones.

The investigation overall reported the following: The disease-linked clones had a CD8+ phenotype and were found at relatively low frequencies in peripheral blood. According to the report, matched synovial fluid samples from ankylosing spondylitis patients were significantly enriched for the disease-linked clones. A TCR beta motif made up of several highly homologous amino acid variants appeared to be characteristic of blood from ankylosing spondylitis patients. Some TCR beta motif variants had previously been reported in synovial fluid and blood of reactive arthritis patients, which suggested common disease-initiation mechanisms.

The chain employs TRBV12-3 or TRBV12-4 and TRBJ2-1; TRBD1 lines up with 7 middle nucleotides. The sequencing input was blood, either unsorted or a sorted T cell fraction (not recorded which). This sequence originates from a male donor with ankylosing spondylitis. The CDR3 here reads CASSPSLGGQNNNEQFF. The sequenced DNA: TGTGCCAGCAGTCCCTCTCTAGGGGGACAGAACAACAATGAGCAGTTCTTC.